These T cell receptor beta chains were read from a single sample in a study of blood T cell repertoires in COVID-19. Repertoires were generated with immunoSEQ multiplex PCR, while TCRdb's copy carries only in-frame clones and drops some. Of 300,000 to 350,000 clones listed, nearly 90% are singletons. Material for sequencing was PBMCs or T cells enriched from blood (not recorded which). The source is a woman aged 18 to 35 with acute COVID-19. Both conserved end residues are trimmed from each CDR3.

v_call	cdr3_aa
TRBV5-1	ASTYPGNTEAF
TRBV5-6	ASSFDRDTEAF
TRBV7-2	ASSFHGNSNQPQH
TRBV5-1	ASSLVIAGGQETQY
TRBV5-4	ASSLGDRVTYNEQF
TRBV19	ASSIGDSGYT
TRBV12-3/TRBV12-4	ASSRGAQMPQH
TRBV27	ASSFGDRNTGELF
TRBV5-1	ASSFLAVSSYEQY
TRBV19	AVGGPANEKLF
TRBV27	ASSQRGGNTIY
TRBV5-1	ASSLGQGEGGTIY
TRBV6-5	ASSQTGSNQPQH
TRBV6-5	ASSRTSGSYEQY
TRBV28	ASQWGDYGYT
TRBV3-1/TRBV3-2	ASSRGYGGRPSYEQY
TRBV19	ASSIGRGAEQY
TRBV5-4	ASSLEAGSDTQY
TRBV19	ASSIAFGDRGNEQY
TRBV7-3	ASSLTGTGSRAF
TRBV18	ASSRDAMAKNIQY
TRBV4-1	ASSPQGREHGYT
TRBV21-1	ASSSLSRSDTQY
TRBV7-9	ASSPPGGRGETQY
TRBV6-5	ASEGWSGELF
TRBV11-3	ASSFGTGYEQY
TRBV3-1/TRBV3-2	ASTGGEAYEQY
TRBV9	ASSPGSAGEAF
TRBV19	ASSTHSFTDTQY
TRBV7-8	ASSFDKAYEQY
TRBV28	ASSSSRSGQGNQPQH
TRBV3-1/TRBV3-2	ASSQDPSGYTGELF